Shown below are 9 T cell receptor beta chains from a single sample sequenced in a study of blood T cell repertoires in COVID-19. The table came from immunoSEQ multiplex PCR; TCRdb's copy has only in-frame clones and leaves some out. The repertoire holds 150,000 to 200,000 clones, with approximately 80% as singletons. Sequencing was carried out using PBMCs or T cells enriched from blood (not recorded which). The receptors originated from a woman aged 60-70 years who had recovered from COVID-19.

The J gene is TRBJ2-7, the V gene TRBV27, with 8 bases matching TRBD2. V shed 3 bases, J shed 0 bases, and the junction held 7 bases outside the gene matches. There are 16 residues in the CDR3. Germline V gene sequence: CDR1 MNHEY, CDR2 SMNVEV (reference sequence). The CDR3 sequence: CASSFSRGGVSYEQYF. DNA of the CDR3: TGTGCCAGCAGTTTCTCCCGGGGGGGGGTCTCCTACGAGCAGTACTTC.

The chain couples TRBV5-1 to TRBJ2-1, with TRBD2 matching over 7 bases. The germline gives CDR1 SGHRS, CDR2 YFSETQ. This CDR3 region has 15 residues. V dropped 4 bases and J dropped 2; count of bases not matched to a gene: 6. The CDR3 loop reads CASSPQRGAYNEQFF. CDR3 nucleotide sequence: TGCGCCAGCAGCCCGCAGCGGGGCGCCTACAATGAGCAGTTCTTC.

This chain joins TRBV2 and TRBJ2-6; a possible D gene is TRBD1 (6 bases). CDR3 length: 15 amino acids. Deletions cut 10 bases from V and 0 bases from J, with 13 bases between. Germline V CDR1 and CDR2: SNHLY, FYNNEI. CDR3 nucleotides: TGTGCCACTGCCAGGGGTAACTCTGGGGCCAACGTCCTGACTTTC. Encoded protein: CATARGNSGANVLTF. The variable domain in full, with the rest retrieved from reference TRBV2 and TRBJ2-6, is EPEVTQTPSHQVTQMGQEVILRCVPISNHLYFYWYRQILGQKVEFLVSFYNNEISEKSEIFDDQFSVERPDGSNFTLKIRSTKLEDSAMYFCATARGNSGANVLTFGAGSRLTVL.

J is TRBJ1-6 and V is TRBV27; the match to TRBD1 covers 7 bases. This CDR3 comprises 14 residues. Germline lookup yields CDR1 MNHEY and CDR2 SMNVEV (reference sequence). V shed 4 bases and J 7 bases; nucleotides not matched to a gene: 4. The chain's CDR3 is CASSWDSPNSPLHF. Here the CDR3 DNA reads TGTGCCAGCAGTTGGGACAGTCCCAATTCACCCCTCCACTTT.

The chain links TRBV4-1 to TRBJ2-7, with TRBD1 matching over 10 bases. The CDR3 runs 17 residues. CDR1 is MGHRA and CDR2 is YSYEKL in the germline V gene. The trim removed 3 bases at V and 2 bases at J, leaving 10 bases unmatched. The chain's CDR3 is CASSHHPDRGGTYEQYF. CDR3 nucleotide sequence: TGCGCCAGCAGCCACCATCCGGACAGGGGGGGAACCTACGAGCAGTACTTC.

The V and J genes are TRBV4-1 and TRBJ2-4; D is ambiguous. V lost 0 bases, J lost 7 bases, and 10 bases lay in between. The germline V gene encodes CDR1 MGHRA and CDR2 YSYEKL. The CDR3 sequence is 14 residues long. CDR3 loop: CASSQDSAMNIQYF. As DNA, the CDR3 is TGCGCCAGCAGCCAAGACAGTGCAATGAACATTCAGTACTTC.

The V gene is TRBV3-1 (or the pseudogene TRBV3-2), the J gene TRBJ2-3; D unresolved. CDR1 is LGHDT and CDR2 is YNNKEL in the germline V gene (reference sequence). The CDR3 sequence is 12 residues long. Trimming left V 1 base short and J 6 bases short, with 5 bases between. CDR3 in amino acids: CASSQVSDTQYF. In DNA form, the CDR3 reads TGTGCCAGCAGCCAAGTTTCTGATACGCAGTATTTT.

This clone was picked up a small number of times. Here the CDR3 DNA reads TGTGCCAGTAAACAGCTCGCGGCAGGGGGCTTTGGTCAGCCCCAGCATTTT. It encodes CASKQLAAGGFGQPQHF. The rearrangement links TRBV19 to TRBJ1-5, with 8 bases identical to TRBD1. The CDR3 length is 17 residues. The trim removed 7 bases at V and 6 bases at J, leaving 17 bases unmatched. From germline, CDR1 is LNHDA and CDR2 SQIVND (reference sequence).

The chain is built from TRBV5-1 and TRBJ1-2, with 8 positions matching TRBD1. This CDR3 spans 12 amino acids. The trim removed 4 bases at V and 7 bases at J, leaving 3 bases unmatched. Germline V lookup: CDR1 SGHRS, CDR2 YFSETQ. CDR3 protein: CASSTGQGGYTF. For the CDR3, the DNA is TGCGCCAGCAGCACCGGACAGGGTGGCTACACCTTC.